The sequence of this T cell receptor beta chain was determined in a study of cytomegalovirus exposure and HLA in healthy donors. Study background: The 130 or so validation repertoires, a later analysis reported, used the same platform as the approximately 670 repertoires from the first cohort. Study results and caveats: In the 120 validation repertoires, about 94% of cluster scores exceeded 0, per a later analysis. For cytomegalovirus status, the classifier reportedly gave diagnoses with high specificity and sensitivity.

A note on this clone: The target antigen is unknown.

Germline V CDR1 and CDR2: SGDLS, YYNGEE. V lost 4 bases, J lost 0 bases, and 6 bases stayed unmatched. The CDR3 has 15 residues. Assay: immunoSEQ multiplex PCR; the TCRdb copy retains only in-frame clones and omits some. The table shows around 150,000 clones, with approximately 88% occurring only once. The V and J genes are TRBV9 and TRBJ1-1; 7 nucleotides align to TRBD1. Sequenced material: PBMCs. The clonotype comes from a man aged 25-40 years in good health and CMV-seropositive. Here the CDR3 DNA reads TGTGCCAGCAGCTCCATCGGGACAGTGAACACTGAAGCTTTCTTT. Its protein is CASSSIGTVNTEAFF.